This TCR beta chain was sequenced for a study of early T cells in non-severe SARS-CoV-2 infection. Findings of the study overall: VDJdb-based annotation leaned toward anti-spike CD8 responses and missed private and CD4 specificities.

CDR1 and CDR2 (germline): DFQATT, SNEGSKA (reference sequence). The V gene end was trimmed by 5 bases and the J gene end by 4 bases; junction bases not matched to a gene: 12. The CDR3 has 16 amino acids. Individual cDNA molecules were tagged with unique molecular identifiers, the study reported. Each CDR3 protein gets one entry after TCRdb re-called the 5' RACE reads with MiXCR. The sample includes about 40,000 distinct CDR3 sequences, 6% to 9.5% seen only once; the top ten take over 10%. This clonotype was seen many times. Its antigen is unidentified. The origin of this receptor is an adult who was a healthcare worker with PCR-confirmed SARS-CoV-2 infection or an uninfected control (not recorded which). The chain joins TRBV20-1 to TRBJ2-1; TRBD2 matches at 9 bases. Sequencing used whole blood, obtained at baseline. This chain's CDR3 is CSAAWRSTSGYNEQFF. Here the CDR3 DNA reads TGCAGTGCTGCCTGGCGGTCGACTAGCGGTTACAATGAGCAGTTCTTC.